These T cell receptor beta chains were read from a single sample in a study of cytomegalovirus exposure and HLA in healthy donors. Assay: immunoSEQ multiplex PCR; the TCRdb copy retains only in-frame clones and omits some. The sample includes approximately 99,000 clones, about four fifths of them seen just once. Sequences were obtained from PBMCs. These receptors originate from a male donor in good health and CMV-seropositive. Both conserved end residues are part of each CDR3. A D gene is named only where the DNA matches it firmly. Where a row states a size, it is once, few, many or the class of an expanded clone; other rows omit it.

>.|TRBV2|.|TRBJ1-1
TGTGCCAGCAGTGGCGGGGAAACGACTGAAGCTTTCTTT
CASSGGETTEAFF
>.|TRBV18|TRBD2|TRBJ2-3
TGTGCCAGCTCACCACAGTTATCAGGACTAGCGGCTACAGATACGCAGTATTTT
CASSPQLSGLAATDTQYF
>.|TRBV5-4|.|TRBJ1-2
TGTGCCAGCAAAGTACAGGGATCCTATGGCTACACCTTC
CASKVQGSYGYTF
>.|TRBV9|.|TRBJ2-5
TGTGCCAGCAGCGTAGATTTGGAGTTCCAAGAGACCCAGTACTTC
CASSVDLEFQETQYF
>.|TRBV10-3|.|TRBJ2-1
TGTGCCATCAGTGAGCAACCTCGGAATGAGCAGTTCTTC
CAISEQPRNEQFF
>once|TRBV6-6|.|TRBJ2-6
TGTGCCAGCACCGTCTCCAGGGTCTCAGGGGCCAACGTCCTGACTTTC
CASTVSRVSGANVLTF
>.|TRBV5-4|TRBD1|TRBJ1-2
TGTGCCAGCAGCCCCGGACAGGGCGTTGTGTATGGCTACACCTTC
CASSPGQGVVYGYTF
>.|TRBV5-1|.|TRBJ2-7
TGCGCCAGCAGCCGACAGCCCGACTCCTACGAGCAGTACTTC
CASSRQPDSYEQYF
>few|TRBV7-7|.|TRBJ2-3
TGTGCTAGCAGCTTAGATAGAGGCACAGATACGCAGTATTTT
CASSLDRGTDTQYF
>.|TRBV5-4|.|TRBJ1-1
TGTGCCAGCAGCTTGGCCGTCGCACAGAGGAACACTGAAGCTTTCTTT
CASSLAVAQRNTEAFF
>.|TRBV7-8|.|TRBJ2-1
TGTGCCAGCAGCCCCGCCCTTAGTCGTGTAGTTGAGCAGTTCTTC
CASSPALSRVVEQFF
>.|TRBV7-8|.|TRBJ2-7
TGTGCCAGCAGCCCATCGACAGTCCCCTACGAGCAGTACTTC
CASSPSTVPYEQYF
>.|TRBV4-1|.|TRBJ1-1
TGCGCCAGCAGCCTAGGGGGGGAGGTGAACACTGAAGCTTTCTTT
CASSLGGEVNTEAFF
>few|TRBV6-1|.|TRBJ1-1
TGTGCCAGCAGTGACGAGGGGAGGACAGCTTTCTTT
CASSDEGRTAFF
>once|TRBV7-9|TRBD1|TRBJ2-1
TGTGCCAGTTGGACAGGGGGCGACGAGCAGTTCTTC
CASWTGGDEQFF
>.|TRBV27|TRBD1|TRBJ1-2
TGTGCCAGCAGTGACTTCAGGACAGGGGGTTTCTATGGCTACACCTTC
CASSDFRTGGFYGYTF
>.|TRBV6-5|TRBD2|TRBJ2-1
TGTGCCAGCAGTTACCAGGCGGGGGTCTACAATGAGCAGTTCTTC
CASSYQAGVYNEQFF
>.|TRBV6-5|TRBD1|TRBJ1-6
TGTGCCAGCAGCCAGATAGGACAGGGGACTTCACCCCTCCACTTT
CASSQIGQGTSPLHF
>.|TRBV4-1|.|TRBJ2-7
TGCGCCAGCAGCTACATCAGGGGCTACGAGCAGTACTTC
CASSYIRGYEQYF
>.|TRBV7-6|TRBD1|TRBJ2-7
TGTGCCAGCAGCTTAGTCTCTGGGACAGGACCCGCCTACGAGCAGTACTTC
CASSLVSGTGPAYEQYF
>.|TRBV4-1|TRBD2|TRBJ2-3
TGCGCCAGCAGCCACTCATCGGGACTAGCGAGAGATACGCAGTATTTT
CASSHSSGLARDTQYF
>.|TRBV4-1|.|TRBJ1-1
TGCGCCAGCAGCCAAGTCGCTAGCACTGAAGCTTTCTTT
CASSQVASTEAFF
>.|TRBV6-5|.|TRBJ2-7
TGTGCCAGCAGCCGGCGGGGACCGGGCGAGCAGTACTTC
CASSRRGPGEQYF
>.|TRBV18|.|TRBJ1-3
TGTGCCAGCTCACCCGAAGGGGCTGGAAACACCATATATTTT
CASSPEGAGNTIYF
>.|TRBV27|.|TRBJ2-7
TGTGCCAGCAGTTTAGAGGGCAGAGGATTCTACGAGCAGTACTTC
CASSLEGRGFYEQYF
>.|TRBV7-2|.|TRBJ1-2
TGTGCCAGCAGCTTAGTCCCGGACAGTAACTATGGCTACACCTTC
CASSLVPDSNYGYTF
>.|TRBV30|TRBD1|TRBJ1-1
TGTGCCTGGGTCTCCCGGGACAGGGGGCTTAACGGGGGTAGACGAACTGAAGCTTTCTTT
CAWVSRDRGLNGGRRTEAFF
>few|TRBV5-5|.|TRBJ1-4
TGTGCCAGCAGCCCTATACAGGGATCAACTAATGAAAAACTGTTTTTT
CASSPIQGSTNEKLFF
>.|TRBV4-1|.|TRBJ1-5
TGCGCCAGCAAAGGCGGGCTGTATAGCAATCAGCCCCAGCATTTT
CASKGGLYSNQPQHF
>once|TRBV5-1|TRBD2|TRBJ2-1
TGCGCCAGCAGCTTAGTGGGGACTAGTGGCGATGAGCAGTTCTTC
CASSLVGTSGDEQFF
>once|TRBV30|TRBD2|TRBJ2-1
TGTGCCTGGAGTGTTGGACTAGCCCTCTCCTACAATGAGCAGTTCTTC
CAWSVGLALSYNEQFF
>.|TRBV25-1|.|TRBJ1-2
TGTGCCAGCAGTGAGATAGAAGCTAACTATGGCTACACCTTC
CASSEIEANYGYTF
>.|TRBV5-1|TRBD1|TRBJ1-2
TGCGCCAGCAGCGTAGGGACAGCCGATTCTTTCGGCTACACCTTC
CASSVGTADSFGYTF
>.|TRBV19|.|TRBJ1-4
TGTGCCAGTAGTATTTACGCCAGGGGTCCAAAACTGTTTTTT
CASSIYARGPKLFF
>.|TRBV6-5|TRBD1|TRBJ2-1
TGTGCCAGCGGGGACAGCTCCTACAATGAGCAGTTCTTC
CASGDSSYNEQFF
>.|TRBV4-2|TRBD2|TRBJ2-7
TGTGCCAGCAGCCGGAGCGGGGGGCAGTCCCACGAGCAGTACTTC
CASSRSGGQSHEQYF